This TCR beta chain was sequenced for a study of blood T cell repertoires in COVID-19. This CDR3 contains 16 residues. J gave up 0 bases and V 0 bases, and 2 bases lay outside the gene matches. CDR1 ENHRY and CDR2 SYGVKD come from the germline V gene. TCRdb keeps only in-frame clones here, not all; method: immunoSEQ multiplex PCR. The repertoire holds about 200,000 clones, with over 70% as singletons. This sequence was found in a woman in her seventies with acute or convalescent COVID-19. Material for sequencing was peripheral blood. The chain joins TRBV10-3 to TRBJ1-2; 9 bases agree with TRBD1. CDR3 sequence (DNA): TGTGCCATCAGTGAGTCGGGGACAGGGCCTAACTATGGCTACACCTTC. Its translation: CAISESGTGPNYGYTF.